This T cell receptor beta chain was observed in a study of T cell responses to AZD1222 COVID-19 vaccine. Study details: Second-dose recipients at about 4 or about 12 weeks were treated as one pooled group.

General study points: Sampled repertoires all dated from after the peak T cell response. The donor cohort was predominantly white British with a female majority, and clonal diversity may have been underestimated.

Here immunoSEQ multiplex PCR was the method, and the copy in TCRdb shows in-frame clones only, minus some. The data hold roughly 79,000 clones, with approximately 82% observed a single time. Note on this clone: The antigen is undetermined.

CDR3 length: 12 residues. Trimming shortened V by 5 bases and J by 5 bases, and 10 bases separated the two germline ends. Germline values: CDR1 SEHNR, CDR2 FQNEAQ (reference sequence). The sequence came from an adult in good health. Source: peripheral blood, taken on day 0 of AZD1222 vaccination. V is TRBV7-9 and J is TRBJ2-7; D unclear. The CDR3 region is CASSRYSDEQYF. The CDR3 DNA follows: TGTGCCAGCAGCCGATATAGTGACGAGCAGTACTTC. The complete variable domain, with remaining parts taken from reference TRBV7-9 and TRBJ2-7, reads DTGVSQNPRHKITKRGQNVTFRCDPISEHNRLYWYRQTLGQGPEFLTYFQNEAQLEKSRLLSDRFSAERPKGSFSTLEIQRTEQGDSAMYLCASSRYSDEQYFGPGTRLTVT.